Sequencing of this TCR beta chain was carried out in a study of T cells after posttransplantation cyclophosphamide. Study-level points and caveats: Later blood repertoires were often dominated by clones from the donor CD8+ memory compartment. Tissue-infiltrating T cells from skin or gut overlapped little with blood T cells. Recipient CMV seropositivity and CMV reactivation strongly tracked TRB clonality.

Per germline, CDR1 MNHNS and CDR2 SASEGT. CDR3 length equals 14 residues. Trimming cost V 3 bases and J 7 bases, with 12 bases left between them. Method: immunoSEQ multiplex PCR; TCRdb's copy keeps in-frame clones and lacks some. The sample has around 4,000 clones; approximately 65% are singletons. Regarding this clone: Antigen: not known.

The related graft donor's blood sample was taken on the day of bone marrow donation. The source material was memory CD8+ T cells sorted from blood. This clonotype was sampled from a man aged 30 to 45 in good health and a related stem cell transplant donor. The chain has TRBV6-1 and TRBJ1-4; possible D gene TRBD1, 5 bases. This chain's CDR3 is CASSEGPEAEKLFF. The CDR3 DNA reads as TGTGCCAGCAGTGAGGGGCCAGAGGCTGAAAAACTGTTTTTT.